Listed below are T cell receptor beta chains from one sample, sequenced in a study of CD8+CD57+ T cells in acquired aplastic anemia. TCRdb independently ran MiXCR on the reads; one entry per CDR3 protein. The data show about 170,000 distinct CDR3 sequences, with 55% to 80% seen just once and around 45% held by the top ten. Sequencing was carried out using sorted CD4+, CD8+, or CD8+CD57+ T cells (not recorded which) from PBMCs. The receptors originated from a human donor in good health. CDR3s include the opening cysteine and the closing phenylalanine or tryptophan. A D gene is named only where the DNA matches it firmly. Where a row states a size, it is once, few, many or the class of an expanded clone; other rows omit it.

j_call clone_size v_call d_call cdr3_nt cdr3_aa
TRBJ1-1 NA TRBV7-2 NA TGTGCCAGCAGCTTAAGGGGGGGGAAGACTGAAGCTTTCTTT CASSLRGGKTEAFF
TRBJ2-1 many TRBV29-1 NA TGCAGCGTTGAAGGAGGGGGGGGGAGCTCCTACAATGAGCAGTTCTTC CSVEGGGGSSYNEQFF
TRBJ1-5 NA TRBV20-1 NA TGCAGTGCTAGGGCGGGGGGAATCTCTAGCAATCAGCCCCAGCATTTT CSARAGGISSNQPQHF
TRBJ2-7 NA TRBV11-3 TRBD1 TGTGCCTGTCCCTTACTATCCCGGGACAGGTCCTACGAGCAGTACTTC CACPLLSRDRSYEQYF
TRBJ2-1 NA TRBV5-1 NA TGCGCCAGCCGAGGAGGTGCCGGTGAGCAGTTCTTC CASRGGAGEQFF
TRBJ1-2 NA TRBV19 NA TGTGCCAGTACTAGTTCGAACAGGAGGTCCTATGGCTACACCTTC CASTSSNRRSYGYTF
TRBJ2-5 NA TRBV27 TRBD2 TGTGCCAGCAGTTTATCCTTAGCGGGACGGGAGACCCAGTACTTC CASSLSLAGRETQYF
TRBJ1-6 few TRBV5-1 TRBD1 TGCGCCAGCAGCCCTTCGACAGGGCAGGGTTCACCCCTCCACTTT CASSPSTGQGSPLHF
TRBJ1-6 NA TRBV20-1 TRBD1 TGCAGTGCTAGAAAGGGACAGGATAATTCACCCCTCCACTTT CSARKGQDNSPLHF
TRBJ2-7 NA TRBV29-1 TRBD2 TGCAGCGTTGATAGCGGGAAAAGGGGCGAGCAGTACTTC CSVDSGKRGEQYF
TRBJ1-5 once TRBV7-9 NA TGTGCCAGCAGCTCCTCTGGGGTTTGCCACACTCATGATGCACTGTGTAGCAATCAGCCCCAGCATTTT CASSSSGVCHTHDALCSNQPQHF
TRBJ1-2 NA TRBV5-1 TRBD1 TGCGCCAGCAGCTTGGGTGACAGGGACTATGGCTACACCTTC CASSLGDRDYGYTF
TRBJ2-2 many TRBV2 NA TGTGCCAGCAGTGAAGAACAGGGAGCCGGGGAGCTGTTTTTT CASSEEQGAGELFF
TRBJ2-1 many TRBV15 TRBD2 TGTGCCACCAGCGGTATACTAGCGAGCTCCTACAATGAGCAGTTCTTC CATSGILASSYNEQFF
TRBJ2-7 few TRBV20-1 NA TGCAGTGCTAGGGACGACTGGGCGTACGAGCAGTACTTC CSARDDWAYEQYF
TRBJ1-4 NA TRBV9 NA TGTGCCAGCAGCGTTGGAGAACCGGGCGTTGCGAAACTGTTTTTT CASSVGEPGVAKLFF
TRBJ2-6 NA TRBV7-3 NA TGTGCCAGCAGCCCGCCGCCGGGACGGTCTCAACGGGCCAACGTCCTGACTTTC CASSPPPGRSQRANVLTF
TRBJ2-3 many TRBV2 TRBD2 TGTGCCAGCAGTCAAGGGACTAGCGGGAGAGTAGATACGCAGTATTTT CASSQGTSGRVDTQYF
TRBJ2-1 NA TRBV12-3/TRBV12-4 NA TGTGCCAGCAGCGGTCCTGCCCCCGTCGAGCAGTTCTTC CASSGPAPVEQFF
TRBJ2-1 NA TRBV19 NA TGTGCCAGTAGTATTCTCCAGGGTATGCACAATGAGCAGTTCTTC CASSILQGMHNEQFF
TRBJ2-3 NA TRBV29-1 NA TGCAGCGGGTTTTACGTTACGCAGTATTTT CSGFYVTQYF
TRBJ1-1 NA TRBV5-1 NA TGCGCCAGCAGCGCAGGACACGGAGCAGACACTGAAGCTTTCTTT CASSAGHGADTEAFF
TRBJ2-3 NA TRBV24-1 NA TGTGCCACCAGTGAGTGGGGTCAGGATACGCAGTATTTT CATSEWGQDTQYF